This T cell receptor (beta chain) was captured by sequencing in a study of T cell responses to AZD1222 COVID-19 vaccine. Overall study results and limits: Just six AZD1222 recipients were seropositive at baseline. Targets within unmutated variant regions were reportedly found for nearly half of spike-specific TCRs. The peak T cell response came first, and repertoires were sampled only after it.

Generated by immunoSEQ multiplex PCR, the TCRdb table keeps only in-frame clones and is missing some. Among 120,000 or so clones, about 88% were seen once, and the ten largest hold 7.6%. Notes on this clone: As yet, its antigen is unknown.

The germline V gene encodes CDR1 SGHVS and CDR2 FNYEAQ. This CDR3 spans 16 amino acids. Trimming cost V 5 bases and J 2 bases; bases outside gene matches: 6. The chain links TRBV7-6 to TRBJ2-1, with 10 bases aligning to TRBD2. This TCR came from an adult in good health. The sample consisted of peripheral blood, taken on day 0 of AZD1222 vaccination. CDR3 in amino acids: CASSLEAGGPYNEQFF. DNA for the CDR3: TGTGCCAGCAGCCTCGAAGCGGGAGGGCCCTACAATGAGCAGTTCTTC.